This T cell receptor beta chain is from a study of cytomegalovirus exposure and HLA in healthy donors. Profiled with immunoSEQ multiplex PCR; TCRdb holds only in-frame clones, not every one. The table lists around 71,000 clones, about 94% of them singletons, with 1.4% in the top ten. Germline V gives CDR1 MDHEN, CDR2 SYDVKM. This CDR3 has 13 residues. After removal of 6 bases from V and 4 bases from J, the junction contained 5 bases not matched to a gene. The sequence was obtained from a man between 18 and 35 years old in good health and CMV-seropositive. The sequencing input was PBMCs. The chain employs TRBV28 and TRBJ2-7; 8 nucleotides align to TRBD1. CDR3 in amino acids: CASRVQGAYEQYF. The CDR3 region has the DNA TGTGCCAGCAGGGTTCAGGGGGCGTACGAGCAGTACTTC.